This T cell receptor (beta chain) was observed in a study of T cells after yellow fever vaccination. Study-wide findings and caveats: It was a weaker secondary response, yet one that peaked faster, at day 5 versus 15. At 95% to 98% for CD4 and around 91% for CD8, most primary-vaccination clones showed up again after the booster. The CD4 compartment and the CD8 compartment contained a small share of clonotypes in common.

The length of the CDR3 is 14 residues. V lost 4 bases and J lost 5, with 12 bases in between. The germline CDR1 and CDR2 sequences are ENHRY and SYGVKD. Worth noting for this clonotype: Its antigen is not identified.

They built TCR cDNA with 5'RACE template switching, a step that put in a universal primer site and UMIs. TCRdb used MiXCR to reprocess the 5' RACE reads, holding one entry per CDR3 protein. This table holds fewer than 450,000 distinct CDR3 sequences, 3.5% to 4.5% found once. This rearrangement joins TRBV10-3 to TRBJ1-5; no firm D call. This TCR came from a man between 18 and 35 years old who received the YFV17D yellow fever vaccine. The sample in question was PBMCs, obtained 5 days after the yellow fever booster vaccination. The CDR3 sequence: CAISARVADQPQHF. In nucleotides, the CDR3 is TGTGCCATCAGTGCCCGGGTAGCCGATCAGCCCCAGCATTTT.